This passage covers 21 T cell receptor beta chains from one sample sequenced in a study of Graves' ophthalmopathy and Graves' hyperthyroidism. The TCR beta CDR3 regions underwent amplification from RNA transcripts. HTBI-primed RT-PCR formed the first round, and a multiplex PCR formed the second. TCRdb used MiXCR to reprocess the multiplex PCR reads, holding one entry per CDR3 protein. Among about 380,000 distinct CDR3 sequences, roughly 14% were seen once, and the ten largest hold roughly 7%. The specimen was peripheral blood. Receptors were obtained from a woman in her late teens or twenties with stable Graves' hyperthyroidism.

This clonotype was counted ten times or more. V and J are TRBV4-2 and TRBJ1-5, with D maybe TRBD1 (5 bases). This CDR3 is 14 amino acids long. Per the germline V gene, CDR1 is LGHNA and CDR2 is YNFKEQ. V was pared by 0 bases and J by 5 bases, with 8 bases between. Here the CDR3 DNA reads TGTGCCAGCAGCCAAGATTTGGGGGATCAGCCCCAGCATTTT. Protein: CASSQDLGDQPQHF.

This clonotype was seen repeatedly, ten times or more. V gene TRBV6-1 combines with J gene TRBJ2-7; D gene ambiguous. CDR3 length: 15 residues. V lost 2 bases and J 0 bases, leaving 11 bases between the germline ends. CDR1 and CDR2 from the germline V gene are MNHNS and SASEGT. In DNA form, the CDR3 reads TGTGCCAGCAGTGAATCGTTGGTAAGCTCCTACGAGCAGTACTTC. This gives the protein CASSESLVSSYEQYF.

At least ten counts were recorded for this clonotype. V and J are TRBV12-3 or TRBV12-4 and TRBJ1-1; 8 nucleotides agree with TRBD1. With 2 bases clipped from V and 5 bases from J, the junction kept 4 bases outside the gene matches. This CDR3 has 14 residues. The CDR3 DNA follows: TGTGCCAGCAGTTTAAGGACAGGGTGGACTGAAGCTTTCTTT. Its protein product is CASSLRTGWTEAFF.

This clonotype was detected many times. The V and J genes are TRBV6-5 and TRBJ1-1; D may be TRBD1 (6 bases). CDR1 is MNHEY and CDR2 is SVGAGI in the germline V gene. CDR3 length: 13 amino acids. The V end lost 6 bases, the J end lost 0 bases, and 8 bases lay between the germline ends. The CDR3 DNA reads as TGTGCCAGCAGCCACAGGGTGAACACTGAAGCTTTCTTT. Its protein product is CASSHRVNTEAFF.

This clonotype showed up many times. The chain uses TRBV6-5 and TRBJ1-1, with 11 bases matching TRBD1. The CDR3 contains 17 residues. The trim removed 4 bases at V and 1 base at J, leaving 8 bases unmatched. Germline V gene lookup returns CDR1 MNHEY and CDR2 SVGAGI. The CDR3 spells CASSSWTGGAGNTEAFF. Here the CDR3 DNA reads TGTGCCAGCAGTTCCTGGACAGGGGGCGCGGGGAACACTGAAGCTTTCTTT.

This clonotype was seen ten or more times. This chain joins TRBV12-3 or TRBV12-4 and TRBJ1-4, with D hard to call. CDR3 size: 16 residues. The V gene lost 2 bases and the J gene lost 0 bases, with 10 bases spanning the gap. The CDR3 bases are TGTGCCAGCAGTTTATCAGAGATAGCAACTAATGAAAAACTGTTTTTT. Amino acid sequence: CASSLSEIATNEKLFF.

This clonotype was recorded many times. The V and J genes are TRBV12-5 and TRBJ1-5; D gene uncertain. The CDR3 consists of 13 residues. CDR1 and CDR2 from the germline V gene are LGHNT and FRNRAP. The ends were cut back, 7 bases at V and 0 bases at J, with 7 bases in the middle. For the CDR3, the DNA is TGTGCTAGTGTACGGAATAGCAATCAGCCCCAGCATTTT. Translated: CASVRNSNQPQHF.

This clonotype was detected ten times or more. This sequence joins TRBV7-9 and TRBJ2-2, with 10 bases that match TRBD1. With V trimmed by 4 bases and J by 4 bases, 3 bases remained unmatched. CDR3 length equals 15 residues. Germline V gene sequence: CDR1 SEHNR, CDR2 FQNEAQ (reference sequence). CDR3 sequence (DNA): TGTGCCAGCAGCTGGGGACAGGGGCTCACCGGGGAGCTGTTTTTT. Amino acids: CASSWGQGLTGELFF.

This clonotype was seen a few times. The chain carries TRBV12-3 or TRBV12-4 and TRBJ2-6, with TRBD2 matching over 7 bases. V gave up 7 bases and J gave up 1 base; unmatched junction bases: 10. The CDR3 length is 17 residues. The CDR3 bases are TGTGCCAGCACCCCCACGGGGGGATTTTCTGGGGCCAACGTCCTGACTTTC. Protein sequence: CASTPTGGFSGANVLTF.

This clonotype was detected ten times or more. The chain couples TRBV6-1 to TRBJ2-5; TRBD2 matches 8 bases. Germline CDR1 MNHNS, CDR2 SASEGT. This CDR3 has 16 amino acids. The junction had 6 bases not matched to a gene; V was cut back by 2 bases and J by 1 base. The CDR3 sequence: CASSEFTLAGQETQYF. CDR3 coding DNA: TGTGCCAGCAGTGAATTTACCCTAGCGGGCCAAGAGACCCAGTACTTC.

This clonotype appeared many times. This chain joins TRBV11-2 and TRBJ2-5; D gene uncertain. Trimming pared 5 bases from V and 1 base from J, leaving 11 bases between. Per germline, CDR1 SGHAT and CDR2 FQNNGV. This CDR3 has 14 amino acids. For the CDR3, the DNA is TGTGCCAGCAGCCTTGACTGGATCCAAGAGACCCAGTACTTC. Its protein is CASSLDWIQETQYF. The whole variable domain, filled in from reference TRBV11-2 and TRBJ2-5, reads EAGVAQSPRYKIIEKRQSVAFWCNPISGHATLYWYQQILGQGPKLLIQFQNNGVVDDSQLPKDRFSAERLKGVDSTLKIQPAKLEDSAVYLCASSLDWIQETQYFGPGTRLLVL.

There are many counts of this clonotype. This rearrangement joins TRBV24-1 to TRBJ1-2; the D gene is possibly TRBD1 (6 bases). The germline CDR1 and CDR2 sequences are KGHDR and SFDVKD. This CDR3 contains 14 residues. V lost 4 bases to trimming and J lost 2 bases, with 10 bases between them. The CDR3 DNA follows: TGTGCCACCAGTGAGTTCGGGGGCAACTATGGCTACACCTTC. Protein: CATSEFGGNYGYTF.

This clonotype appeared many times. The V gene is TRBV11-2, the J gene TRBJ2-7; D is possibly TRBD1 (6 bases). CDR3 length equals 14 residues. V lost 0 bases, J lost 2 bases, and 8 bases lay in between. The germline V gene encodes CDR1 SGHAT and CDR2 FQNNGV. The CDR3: CASSLDGQPYEQYF. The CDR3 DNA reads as TGTGCCAGCAGCTTAGACGGACAGCCCTACGAGCAGTACTTC.

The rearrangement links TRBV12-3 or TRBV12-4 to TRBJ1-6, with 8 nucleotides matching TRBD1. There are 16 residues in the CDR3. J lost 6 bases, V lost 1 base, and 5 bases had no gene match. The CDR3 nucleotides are TGTGCCAGCAGTTTAGAGGGCGGACAGGGTAATTCACCCCTCCACTTT. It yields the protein CASSLEGGQGNSPLHF.

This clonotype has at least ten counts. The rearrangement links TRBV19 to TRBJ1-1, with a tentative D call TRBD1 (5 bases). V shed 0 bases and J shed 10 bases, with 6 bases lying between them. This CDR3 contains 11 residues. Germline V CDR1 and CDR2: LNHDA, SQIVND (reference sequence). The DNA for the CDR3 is TGTGCCAGTAGTATAGAGGGGCCAGCTTTCTTT. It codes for CASSIEGPAFF.

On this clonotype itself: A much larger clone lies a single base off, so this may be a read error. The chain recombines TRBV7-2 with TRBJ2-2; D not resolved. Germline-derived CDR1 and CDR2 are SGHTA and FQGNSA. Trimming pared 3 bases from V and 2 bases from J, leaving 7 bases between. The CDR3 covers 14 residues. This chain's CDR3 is CASSLTPNTGELFF. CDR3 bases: TGTGCCAGCAGCTTGACACCAAACACCGGGGAGCTGTTTTTT.

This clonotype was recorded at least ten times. The DNA of the CDR3 is TGTGCCAGCAGCTTTGAGGGCGCGGGAGAGACCCAGTACTTC. As protein: CASSFEGAGETQYF. The J gene is TRBJ2-5, the V gene TRBV7-9, with a possible D match to TRBD2 (5 bases). CDR1 and CDR2 from the germline V gene are SEHNR and FQNEAQ (reference sequence). V was trimmed by 3 bases and J by 4 bases, leaving 12 bases between them. This CDR3 region has 14 residues.

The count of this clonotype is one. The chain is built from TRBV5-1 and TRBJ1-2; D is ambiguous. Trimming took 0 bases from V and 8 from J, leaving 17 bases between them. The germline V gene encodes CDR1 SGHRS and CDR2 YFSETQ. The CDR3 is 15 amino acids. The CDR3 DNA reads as TGCGCCAGCAGCTTGGCGGGAGCACGGTCGGGCGGCTACACCTTC. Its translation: CASSLAGARSGGYTF.

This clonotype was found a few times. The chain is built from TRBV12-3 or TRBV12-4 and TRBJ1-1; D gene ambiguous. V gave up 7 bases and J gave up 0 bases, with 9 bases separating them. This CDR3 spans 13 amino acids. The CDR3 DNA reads TGTGCCAGCACGCGTATTTTGAACACTGAAGCTTTCTTT. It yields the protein CASTRILNTEAFF.

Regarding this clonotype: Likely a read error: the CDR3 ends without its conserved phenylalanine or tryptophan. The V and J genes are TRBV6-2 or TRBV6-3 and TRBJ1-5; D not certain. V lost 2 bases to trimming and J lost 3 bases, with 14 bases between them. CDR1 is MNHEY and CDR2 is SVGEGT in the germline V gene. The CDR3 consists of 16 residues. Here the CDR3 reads CASSYRSTAPNQPQHY. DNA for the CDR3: TGTGCCAGCAGTTACCGAAGTACAGCCCCCAATCAGCCCCAGCATTAT.

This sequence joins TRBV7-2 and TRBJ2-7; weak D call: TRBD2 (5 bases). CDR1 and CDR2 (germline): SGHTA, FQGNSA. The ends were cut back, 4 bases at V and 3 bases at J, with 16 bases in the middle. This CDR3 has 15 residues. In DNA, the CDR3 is TGTGCCAGCAGCTCCTACCGGGAAACCTACTACGAGCAGTACTTC. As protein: CASSSYRETYYEQYF.